This TCR beta chain was observed in a study of blood T cell repertoires in COVID-19. Across the whole study: Whether acute or convalescent, the COVID-19 samples came from the United States, Italy and Spain.

Germline CDR1 is SGHTA and CDR2 is FQGTGA. Losses at the gene ends were 5 bases for V and 10 bases for J; bases not matched to a gene: 5. The CDR3 covers 12 residues. This clone was picked up one time. The data were produced by immunoSEQ multiplex PCR, yet TCRdb's version contains in-frame clones alone and is incomplete. The sample has 190,000 or so clones, approximately 90% seen once. Researchers sorted participants into cohorts using their self-reported clinical history. Either two negative PCRs, clearance, or symptom resolution qualified Cohort 3 donors as recovered. Sequenced sample: PBMCs or T cells enriched from blood (not recorded which). The chain has TRBV7-3 and TRBJ2-1; 7 bases agree with TRBD1. The sequence was obtained from a woman aged 25 to 39 who had recovered from COVID-19. CDR3: CASSNRDREQFF. Here the CDR3 DNA reads TGTGCCAGCAGCAACCGGGACAGAGAGCAGTTCTTC.